One sample yielded the 10 T cell receptor beta chains listed below, sequenced in a study of blood T cell repertoires in COVID-19. TCRdb keeps only in-frame clones here, not all; method: immunoSEQ multiplex PCR. The sample records 150,000 to 200,000 clones, approximately 92% being singletons. Input material: peripheral blood. These receptors all come from a woman in her 50s with acute or convalescent COVID-19.

This chain links TRBV12-3 or TRBV12-4 with TRBJ1-2; no firm D call. V was cut by 3 bases and J by 5 bases, with 4 bases left in between. CDR3 length equals 11 residues. The chain's CDR3 is CASSLRYGYTF. CDR3 bases: TGTGCCAGCAGTTTGAGATATGGCTACACCTTC.

The V and J genes are TRBV15 and TRBJ2-7; D may be TRBD2 (5 bases). CDR3 length: 14 amino acids. Germline assignment: CDR1 LNHNV and CDR2 YYDKDF (reference sequence). Trimming cost V 1 base and J 5 bases, with 12 bases left between them. The CDR3 bases are TGTGCCACCAGCAGAGTGGGAGTCGGGGACGAGCAGTACTTC. It specifies CATSRVGVGDEQYF.

The count of this clone is one. The chain combines TRBV28 with TRBJ1-1, with 7 bases that match TRBD1. Germline loops: CDR1 MDHEN, CDR2 SYDVKM. The V segment lost 6 bases and the J segment 7 bases; nucleotides outside the gene matches: 5. The CDR3 spans 12 residues. The CDR3 region has the DNA TGTGCCAGCAGAGGGACAGTGAGTGAAGCTTTCTTT. It specifies CASRGTVSEAFF.

The chain is built from TRBV28 and TRBJ2-7, with unresolved D. V dropped 3 bases and J dropped 1 base, with 4 bases sitting between them. The germline V gene has CDR1 MDHEN and CDR2 SYDVKM. The CDR3 spans 12 residues. CDR3 sequence (DNA): TGTGCCAGCAGTTTCAGTTCCTACGAGCAGTACTTC. Translated, it gives CASSFSSYEQYF.

The rearrangement links TRBV25-1 to TRBJ2-5, with 9 bases matching TRBD1. CDR3 length equals 14 residues. V dropped 5 bases and J dropped 5; count of bases not matched to a gene: 6. The germline gives CDR1 MGHDK, CDR2 SYGVNS. This CDR3 reads CASSKGTGKETQYF. The CDR3 DNA sequence: TGTGCCAGCAGTAAAGGGACAGGGAAGGAGACCCAGTACTTC.

This rearrangement joins TRBV29-1 to TRBJ1-4, with TRBD1 identical over 7 bases. The CDR3 length is 15 residues. Germline V gene lookup returns CDR1 SQVTM and CDR2 ANQGSEA. V lost 6 bases to trimming and J lost 0 bases; unmatched junction nucleotides: 7. The CDR3 loop reads CSVRSGTATNEKLFF. CDR3 nucleotide sequence: TGCAGCGTCCGGTCCGGGACAGCAACTAATGAAAAACTGTTTTTT. Looking up the rest from reference TRBV29-1 and TRBJ1-4 gives the full variable domain: SAVISQKPSRDICQRGTSLTIQCQVDSQVTMMFWYRQQPGQSLTLIATANQGSEATYESGFVIDKFPISRPNLTFSTLTVSNMSPEDSSIYLCSVRSGTATNEKLFFGSGTQLSVL.

V is TRBV18 and J is TRBJ2-2; TRBD2 might be the D (5 bases). The V and J ends lost 3 bases and 4 bases respectively, with 6 bases between them. The germline V gene has CDR1 KGHSH and CDR2 LQKENI. This CDR3 spans 13 amino acids. For the CDR3, the DNA is TGTGCCAGCTCACCTCGGGGCACCGGGGAGCTGTTTTTT. This codes for CASSPRGTGELFF.

This clone occurred once. The V call is TRBV20-1, the J call TRBJ1-4; D gene unclear. Germline V gives CDR1 DFQATT, CDR2 SNEGSKA (reference sequence). V shed 0 bases and J shed 10 bases, with 6 bases lying between them. This CDR3 has 11 residues. The DNA of the CDR3 is TGCAGTGCTAGAGATTTGCGAAAACTGTTTTTT. As protein: CSARDLRKLFF.

This sequence joins TRBV4-3 and TRBJ1-2; 8 nucleotides align to TRBD1. Germline V lookup: CDR1 LGHNA, CDR2 YSLEER. The CDR3 runs to 18 residues. V was clipped by 0 bases and J by 7 bases; unmatched bases: 16. The CDR3 bases are TGCGCCAGCAGCCAAGATGGGGCAGGGGGCCTCACCACGGGTGGCTACACCTTC. It translates to CASSQDGAGGLTTGGYTF.

The DNA of the CDR3 is TGTGCCAGCAGCTTAGCGGGGGCTCGAGGCTACACCTTC. It codes for CASSLAGARGYTF. V is TRBV7-9 and J is TRBJ1-2; D may be TRBD1 (6 bases). The CDR3 is 13 residues long. Germline loops: CDR1 SEHNR, CDR2 FQNEAQ (reference sequence). V lost 0 bases to trimming and J lost 8 bases, with 10 bases between them. The entire variable domain, with the rest obtained from reference TRBV7-9 and TRBJ1-2, is as follows: DTGVSQNPRHKITKRGQNVTFRCDPISEHNRLYWYRQTLGQGPEFLTYFQNEAQLEKSRLLSDRFSAERPKGSFSTLEIQRTEQGDSAMYLCASSLAGARGYTFGSGTRLTVV.